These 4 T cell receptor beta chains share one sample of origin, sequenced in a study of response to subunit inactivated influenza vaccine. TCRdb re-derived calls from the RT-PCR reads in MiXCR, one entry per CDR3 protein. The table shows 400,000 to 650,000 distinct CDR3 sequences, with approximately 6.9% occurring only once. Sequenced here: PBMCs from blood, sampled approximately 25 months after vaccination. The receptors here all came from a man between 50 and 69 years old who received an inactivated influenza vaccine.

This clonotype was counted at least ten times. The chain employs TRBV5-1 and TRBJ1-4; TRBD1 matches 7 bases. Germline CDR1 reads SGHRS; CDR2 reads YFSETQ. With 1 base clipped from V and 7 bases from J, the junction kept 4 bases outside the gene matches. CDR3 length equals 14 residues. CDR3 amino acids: CASSLQGGTEKLFF. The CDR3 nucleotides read TGCGCCAGCAGCTTGCAGGGGGGAACTGAAAAACTGTTTTTT. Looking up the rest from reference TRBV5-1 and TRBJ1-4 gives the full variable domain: KAGVTQTPRYLIKTRGQQVTLSCSPISGHRSVSWYQQTPGQGLQFLFEYFSETQRNKGNFPGRFSGRQFSNSRSEMNVSTLELGDSALYLCASSLQGGTEKLFFGSGTQLSVL.

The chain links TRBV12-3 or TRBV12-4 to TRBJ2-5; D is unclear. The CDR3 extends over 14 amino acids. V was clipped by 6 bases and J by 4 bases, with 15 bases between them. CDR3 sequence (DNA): TGTGCCAGCAGCCCCATGGCAGGCCGAGAGACCCAGTACTTC. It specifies CASSPMAGRETQYF.

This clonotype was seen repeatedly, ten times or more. Here the CDR3 reads CASSRGTSGGNNEQFF. For the CDR3, the DNA is TGTGCCAGCAGTCGCGGGACTAGCGGGGGAAACAATGAGCAGTTCTTC. The chain couples TRBV12-3 or TRBV12-4 to TRBJ2-1, with 14 positions matching TRBD2. Unmatched junction bases numbered 5, after V lost 5 bases and J lost 5 bases. This CDR3 is built from 16 residues.

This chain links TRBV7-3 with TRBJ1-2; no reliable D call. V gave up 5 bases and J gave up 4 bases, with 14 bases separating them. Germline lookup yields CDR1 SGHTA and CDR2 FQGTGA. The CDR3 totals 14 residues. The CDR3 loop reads CASSPTAAAYGYTF. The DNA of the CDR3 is TGTGCCAGCAGCCCTACAGCGGCAGCCTATGGCTACACCTTC. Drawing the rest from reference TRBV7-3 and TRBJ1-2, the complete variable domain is GAGVSQTPSNKVTEKGKYVELRCDPISGHTALYWYRQSLGQGPEFLIYFQGTGAADDSGLPNDRFFAVRPEGSVSTLKIQRTERGDSAVYLCASSPTAAAYGYTFGSGTRLTVV.